This T cell receptor (beta chain) was found in a study of beta chain features in type 1 diabetes. Study outcomes and limitations: VDJ junctions from patients with type 1 diabetes contained fewer insertions and more deletions. Moderate but significant shortening of TCRB CDR3s was recorded in all four CD4+ subsets from Type 1 diabetes patients.

Comment on this clone: Its antigen is not identified.

Isolation of CD4+ naive, central memory, regulatory and stem cell-like memory cells was achieved by sorting via CD45RO/CCR7/CD25/CD127/CD95/CD27. Reverse transcribing all isolated RNA meant expressed TCRB transcripts were sequenced. Produced via immunoSEQ multiplex PCR; TCRdb's table is partial and in-frame only. Altogether around 58,000 clones are present, about 61% being singletons, with the ten largest covering roughly 2%. This clonotype originated in a woman under 30 in good health. Sequenced input: Tregs from blood.

CDR3 DNA sequence: TGTGCCAGCACTCCAGGGGAATACTCCGAAGCTTTCTTT. This sequence encodes CASTPGEYSEAFF. This chain uses TRBV6-5 with TRBJ1-1; weak D call: TRBD1 (6 bases). The CDR3 has 13 residues. Germline loops: CDR1 MNHEY, CDR2 SVGAGI. Between the trimmed V and J ends, which lost 7 bases and 8 bases, there was a span of 17 bases.